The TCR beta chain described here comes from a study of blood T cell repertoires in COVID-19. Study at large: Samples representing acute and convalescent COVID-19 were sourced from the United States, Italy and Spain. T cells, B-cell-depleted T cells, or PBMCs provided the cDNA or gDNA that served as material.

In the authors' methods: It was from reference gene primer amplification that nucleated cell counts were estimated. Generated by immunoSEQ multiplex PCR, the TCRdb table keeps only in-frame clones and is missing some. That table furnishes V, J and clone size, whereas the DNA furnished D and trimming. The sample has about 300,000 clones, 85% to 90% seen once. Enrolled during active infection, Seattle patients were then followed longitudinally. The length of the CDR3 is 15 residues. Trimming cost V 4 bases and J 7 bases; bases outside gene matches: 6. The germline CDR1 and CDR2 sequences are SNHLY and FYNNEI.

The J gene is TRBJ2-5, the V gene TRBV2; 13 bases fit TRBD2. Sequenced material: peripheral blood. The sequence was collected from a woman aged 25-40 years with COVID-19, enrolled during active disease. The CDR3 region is CASSGGLAGVGTQYF. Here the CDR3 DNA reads TGTGCCAGCAGTGGCGGACTAGCGGGGGTAGGGACCCAGTACTTC.